These T cell receptor beta chains were read from a single sample in a study of early T cells in non-severe SARS-CoV-2 infection. MiXCR was run by TCRdb on the 5' RACE reads, yielding one entry per CDR3 protein. Among 55,000 to 75,000 distinct CDR3 sequences listed, 6% to 8.5% were seen once. Material for sequencing was whole blood. These receptor sequences come from an adult who was a healthcare worker with PCR-confirmed SARS-CoV-2 infection or an uninfected control (not recorded which). CDR3s include the opening cysteine and the closing phenylalanine or tryptophan. The D gene is left open where the match is weak. Not every row has a clone size; where given, it reads once, few, many or a size class.

d_gene,j_gene,abundance,v_gene,CDR3aa,CDR3nt
NA,TRBJ1-4,few,TRBV12-3/TRBV12-4,CASSPGAGTNEKLFF,TGTGCCAGCAGCCCAGGGGCCGGAACTAATGAAAAACTGTTTTTT
NA,TRBJ1-1,NA,TRBV30,CAWTTGLNTEAFF,TGTGCCTGGACCACAGGTCTGAACACTGAAGCTTTCTTT
NA,TRBJ2-1,NA,TRBV11-2,CASSLKTSSSYNEQFF,TGTGCCAGCAGCTTAAAGACTTCTAGCTCCTACAATGAGCAGTTCTTC
TRBD2,TRBJ2-2,few,TRBV19,CACRPAAGDTGELFF,TGTGCCTGTAGGCCTGCAGCGGGGGACACCGGGGAGCTGTTTTTT
TRBD1,TRBJ1-2,NA,TRBV19,CASSPRTGYDGYTF,TGTGCCAGTAGTCCCAGGACAGGGTACGATGGCTACACCTTC
NA,TRBJ2-3,many,TRBV2,CASSANGPTDTQYF,TGTGCCAGCAGCGCGAACGGACCCACAGATACGCAGTATTTT
TRBD1,TRBJ2-7,many,TRBV18,CASSPGTGPYEQYF,TGTGCCAGCTCCCCCGGGACAGGGCCTTACGAGCAGTACTTC
NA,TRBJ1-2,few,TRBV16,CASSQDRTYGYTF,TGTGCCAGCAGCCAAGACAGAACCTATGGCTACACCTTC
NA,TRBJ2-5,many,TRBV20-1,CSAGGSGSWRETQYF,TGCAGTGCTGGTGGGAGCGGGTCATGGCGAGAGACCCAGTACTTC
NA,TRBJ2-2,few,TRBV20-1,CSARDLRRGTGELFF,TGCAGTGCTAGAGATCTCAGACGCGGCACCGGGGAGCTGTTTTTT
NA,TRBJ1-6,many,TRBV7-9,CAESAGIGNSPLHF,TGTGCCGAGTCGGCAGGGATCGGCAATTCACCCCTCCACTTT
NA,TRBJ2-1,many,TRBV29-1,CSGTIAGRDNEQFF,TGCAGCGGTACTATCGCAGGAAGGGACAATGAGCAGTTCTTC
NA,TRBJ2-1,NA,TRBV6-5,CASSYSKIKGGNHNEQFF,TGTGCCAGCAGTTACTCGAAAATCAAGGGCGGAAATCACAATGAGCAGTTCTTC
TRBD2,TRBJ2-7,NA,TRBV6-5,CASRSAAGGAYEQYF,TGTGCCAGCAGGTCGGCGGCGGGAGGGGCCTACGAGCAGTACTTC
NA,TRBJ2-3,NA,TRBV5-1,CASSLSGSEDTQYF,TGCGCCAGCAGCTTGTCCGGGTCTGAAGATACGCAGTATTTT
NA,TRBJ1-3,few,TRBV6-5,CASRTQGPSSSGNTIYF,TGTGCCAGCAGGACCCAGGGACCTTCGAGCTCTGGAAACACCATATATTTT
TRBD1,TRBJ1-6,many,TRBV28,CASRLQGNRRNSPLHF,TGTGCCAGCAGGTTACAGGGGAACCGAAGGAATTCACCCCTCCACTTT
NA,TRBJ2-3,few,TRBV3-1,CASSQEGTELTTDTQYF,TGTGCCAGCAGCCAAGAGGGCACGGAGCTTACCACAGATACGCAGTATTTT
TRBD2,TRBJ2-5,few,TRBV7-9,CASSGEGFLQETQYF,TGTGCCAGCAGCGGGGAGGGTTTCCTCCAAGAGACCCAGTACTTC
NA,TRBJ1-2,NA,TRBV29-1,CSVVGGFEGYTF,TGCAGCGTTGTTGGGGGATTTGAAGGCTACACCTTC
NA,TRBJ2-1,many,TRBV14,CASSQPHGQGYNEQFF,TGTGCCAGCAGCCAACCTCATGGGCAGGGATACAATGAGCAGTTCTTC
TRBD1,TRBJ2-1,NA,TRBV12-3/TRBV12-4,CASSLGQGEGEQFF,TGTGCCAGCAGTCTGGGACAGGGGGAGGGGGAGCAGTTCTTC
NA,TRBJ1-1,many,TRBV20-1,CSARDSRFKENTEAFF,TGCAGTGCTAGAGATAGCAGGTTTAAGGAGAACACTGAAGCTTTCTTT
TRBD1,TRBJ1-6,many,TRBV6-1,CASSPDFRGDLSPLHF,TGTGCCAGCAGTCCCGATTTCAGGGGGGATCTTTCACCCCTCCACTTT
TRBD1,TRBJ2-5,NA,TRBV7-9,CASSLRQGARETQYF,TGTGCCAGCAGCCTCCGACAGGGGGCAAGAGAGACCCAGTACTTC
NA,TRBJ1-1,NA,TRBV20-1,CSAPLGAMNTEAFF,TGCAGTGCCCCACTGGGGGCCATGAACACTGAAGCTTTCTTT
TRBD2,TRBJ2-4,many,TRBV7-2,CASSSSGGKNIQYF,TGTGCCAGCAGCTCTAGCGGTGGCAAAAACATTCAGTACTTC
NA,TRBJ2-7,few,TRBV2,CASSDPSGHLYEQYF,TGTGCCAGCAGTGATCCCTCGGGACACCTTTACGAGCAGTACTTC
NA,TRBJ2-1,many,TRBV12-3/TRBV12-4,CASRPNGLHYNEQFF,TGTGCCAGCAGACCAAACGGACTACATTACAATGAGCAGTTCTTC
TRBD1,TRBJ2-7,many,TRBV5-8,CASSLLPGGYEQYF,TGTGCCAGCAGCTTGCTGCCAGGGGGTTACGAGCAGTACTTC
TRBD1,TRBJ2-2,many,TRBV2,CASSQDGTAITGELFF,TGTGCCAGCAGCCAAGACGGGACAGCCATCACCGGGGAGCTGTTTTTT
NA,TRBJ1-1,many,TRBV6-1,CASISGDSRTEAFF,TGTGCCAGCATTTCCGGAGACAGTAGGACTGAAGCTTTCTTT
TRBD2,TRBJ2-1,many,TRBV20-1,CSARRTSGSLGEQFF,TGCAGTGCTAGACGTACTAGCGGGAGTTTGGGTGAGCAGTTCTTC
TRBD2,TRBJ2-1,many,TRBV20-1,CSARAGVSYNEQFF,TGCAGTGCGAGGGCGGGGGTATCCTACAATGAGCAGTTCTTC
NA,TRBJ2-7,NA,TRBV18,CASSPGVGEQYF,TGTGCCAGCTCTCCTGGGGTAGGTGAGCAGTACTTC
NA,TRBJ1-5,few,TRBV4-1,CASSQDGRVQPNQPQHF,TGCGCCAGCAGCCAAGATGGGAGGGTCCAGCCTAATCAGCCCCAGCATTTT
TRBD2,TRBJ2-3,NA,TRBV5-5,CASIHGLAGSDTQYF,TGTGCCAGCATACACGGACTAGCGGGGTCAGATACGCAGTATTTT
NA,TRBJ1-5,many,TRBV28,CAVWTESNQPQHF,TGTGCCGTTTGGACGGAAAGCAATCAGCCCCAGCATTTT
NA,TRBJ2-3,few,TRBV27,CASSFQASMADTQYF,TGTGCCAGCAGTTTCCAAGCTAGCATGGCAGATACGCAGTATTTT
NA,TRBJ1-1,few,TRBV29-1,CSVDWGVEAFF,TGCAGCGTTGATTGGGGAGTGGAAGCTTTCTTT
NA,TRBJ2-5,NA,TRBV29-1,CSVEDDWGPRRETQYF,TGCAGCGTTGAAGACGATTGGGGGCCACGGCGGGAGACCCAGTACTTC
TRBD2,TRBJ2-5,few,TRBV7-3,CASSREVQETQYF,TGTGCCAGCAGCCGGGAGGTCCAAGAGACCCAGTACTTC
NA,TRBJ1-5,NA,TRBV28,CASNGQSNQPQHF,TGTGCCAGCAACGGACAGAGCAATCAGCCCCAGCATTTT
NA,TRBJ2-7,many,TRBV28,CASGDEGSSYEQYF,TGTGCCAGCGGAGACGAGGGGAGCTCCTACGAGCAGTACTTC
TRBD2,TRBJ2-7,many,TRBV5-4,CASSRTSGSSYEQYF,TGTGCCAGCAGCCGTACTAGCGGGAGCTCCTACGAGCAGTACTTC
TRBD1,TRBJ1-1,NA,TRBV18,CASSVQGVNTEAFF,TGTGCCAGCTCCGTACAGGGGGTGAACACTGAAGCTTTCTTT
NA,TRBJ2-5,NA,TRBV29-1,CSGDQGPQETQYF,TGCAGCGGGGACCAGGGACCGCAAGAGACCCAGTACTTC
TRBD1,TRBJ2-1,many,TRBV7-3,CASSLNRGNDNEQFF,TGTGCCAGCAGCTTAAACAGGGGGAATGACAATGAGCAGTTCTTC
TRBD2,TRBJ2-3,few,TRBV7-3,CASSPFLAGNTDTQYF,TGTGCCAGCAGCCCCTTCTTAGCGGGAAATACAGATACGCAGTATTTT
NA,TRBJ1-2,few,TRBV7-3,CASSQDGGGYGYTF,TGTGCCAGCAGCCAAGATGGGGGCGGCTATGGCTACACCTTC